This TCR beta chain was identified during a study of regulatory T cells in long-lasting Graves disease. Described time point: persistent/refractory GD, antithyroid drugs over 5 years with positive TRAb. Following extraction of RNA from PBMCs, that RNA was used to make the TCR library. EDTA tubes were used for drawing around 9 milliliters of peripheral blood. Study outcomes and limitations: Persistent disease showed a preference for TRBV28, TRBJ1-2 and TRBJ2-5. Whereas nearly 1,000 public clonotypes were shared by new patients, persistent patients shared more, at around 2,700.

The CDR3 extends over 15 amino acids. The V end lost 1 base, the J end lost 1 base, and 10 bases lay between the germline ends. Germline assignment: CDR1 LNHDA and CDR2 SQIVND (reference sequence). To make TCR beta libraries, researchers used iRepertoire HTBI primers and Arm-PCR of CDR3 regions. TCRdb reanalysed the multiplex PCR reads using MiXCR and keeps one entry per CDR3 protein. The sample consists of under 350,000 distinct CDR3 sequences, around 21% of them appearing once. About this clonotype: Its matching antigen is unknown.

The TCR was taken from a female donor with Graves disease. The sequences come from peripheral blood mononuclear cells (PBMCs), collected when the disease was refractory, from a patient treated with antithyroid drugs. The chain recombines TRBV19 with TRBJ1-1, with D perhaps matching TRBD1 (6 bases). The chain's CDR3 is CASSIVTGKNTEAFF. The DNA for the CDR3 is TGTGCCAGTAGTATAGTCACAGGGAAGAACACTGAAGCTTTCTTT. Filled out from reference TRBV19 and TRBJ1-1, the complete variable domain reads DGGITQSPKYLFRKEGQNVTLSCEQNLNHDAMYWYRQDPGQGLRLIYYSQIVNDFQKGDIAEGYSVSREKKESFPLTVTSAQKNPTAFYLCASSIVTGKNTEAFFGQGTRLTVV.